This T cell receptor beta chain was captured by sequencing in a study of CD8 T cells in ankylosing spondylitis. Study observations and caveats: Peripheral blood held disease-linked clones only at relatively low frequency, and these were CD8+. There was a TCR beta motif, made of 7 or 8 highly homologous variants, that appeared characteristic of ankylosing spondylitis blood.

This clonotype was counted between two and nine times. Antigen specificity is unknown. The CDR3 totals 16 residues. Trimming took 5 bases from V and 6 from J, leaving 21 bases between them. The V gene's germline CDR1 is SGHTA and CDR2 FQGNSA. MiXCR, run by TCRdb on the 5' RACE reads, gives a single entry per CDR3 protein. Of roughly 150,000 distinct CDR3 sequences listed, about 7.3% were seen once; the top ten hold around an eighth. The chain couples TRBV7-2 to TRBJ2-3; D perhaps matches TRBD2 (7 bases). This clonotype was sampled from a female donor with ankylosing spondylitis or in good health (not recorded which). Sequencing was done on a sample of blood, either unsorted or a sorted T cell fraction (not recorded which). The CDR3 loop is CASSPRGRSASDTQYF. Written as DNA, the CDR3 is TGTGCCAGCAGCCCGCGGGGGCGCTCAGCTTCTGATACGCAGTATTTT.